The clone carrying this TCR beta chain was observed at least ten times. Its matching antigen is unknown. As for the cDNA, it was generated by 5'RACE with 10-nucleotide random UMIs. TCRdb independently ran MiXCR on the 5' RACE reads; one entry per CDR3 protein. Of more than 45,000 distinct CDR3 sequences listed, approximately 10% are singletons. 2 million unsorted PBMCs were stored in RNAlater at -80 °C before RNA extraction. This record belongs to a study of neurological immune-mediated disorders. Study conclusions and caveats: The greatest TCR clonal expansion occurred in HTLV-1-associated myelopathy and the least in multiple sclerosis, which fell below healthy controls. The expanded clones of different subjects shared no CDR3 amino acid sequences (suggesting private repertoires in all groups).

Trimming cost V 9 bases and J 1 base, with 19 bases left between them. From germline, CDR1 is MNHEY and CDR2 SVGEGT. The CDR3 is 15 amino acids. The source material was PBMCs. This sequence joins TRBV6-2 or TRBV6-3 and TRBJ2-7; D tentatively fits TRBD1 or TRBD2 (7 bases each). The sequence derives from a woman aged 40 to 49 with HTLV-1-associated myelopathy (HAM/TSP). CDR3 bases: TGTGCCAGTTCCGAGGGGGGGACAGCTTCCTACGAGCAGTACTTC. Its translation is CASSEGGTASYEQYF.